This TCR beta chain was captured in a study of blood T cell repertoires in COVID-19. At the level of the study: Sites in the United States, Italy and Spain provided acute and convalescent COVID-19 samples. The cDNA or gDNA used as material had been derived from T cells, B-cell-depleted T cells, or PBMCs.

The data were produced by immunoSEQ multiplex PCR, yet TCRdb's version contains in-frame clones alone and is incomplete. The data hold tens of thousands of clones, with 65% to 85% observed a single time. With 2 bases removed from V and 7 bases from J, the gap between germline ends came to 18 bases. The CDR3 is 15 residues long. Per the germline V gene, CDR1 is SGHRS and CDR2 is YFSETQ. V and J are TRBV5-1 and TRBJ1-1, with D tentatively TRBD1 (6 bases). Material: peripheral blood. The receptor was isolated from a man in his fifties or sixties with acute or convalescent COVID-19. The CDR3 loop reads CASSFTGGEIGEAFF. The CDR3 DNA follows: TGCGCCAGCAGCTTTACGGGGGGCGAAATTGGTGAAGCTTTCTTT.